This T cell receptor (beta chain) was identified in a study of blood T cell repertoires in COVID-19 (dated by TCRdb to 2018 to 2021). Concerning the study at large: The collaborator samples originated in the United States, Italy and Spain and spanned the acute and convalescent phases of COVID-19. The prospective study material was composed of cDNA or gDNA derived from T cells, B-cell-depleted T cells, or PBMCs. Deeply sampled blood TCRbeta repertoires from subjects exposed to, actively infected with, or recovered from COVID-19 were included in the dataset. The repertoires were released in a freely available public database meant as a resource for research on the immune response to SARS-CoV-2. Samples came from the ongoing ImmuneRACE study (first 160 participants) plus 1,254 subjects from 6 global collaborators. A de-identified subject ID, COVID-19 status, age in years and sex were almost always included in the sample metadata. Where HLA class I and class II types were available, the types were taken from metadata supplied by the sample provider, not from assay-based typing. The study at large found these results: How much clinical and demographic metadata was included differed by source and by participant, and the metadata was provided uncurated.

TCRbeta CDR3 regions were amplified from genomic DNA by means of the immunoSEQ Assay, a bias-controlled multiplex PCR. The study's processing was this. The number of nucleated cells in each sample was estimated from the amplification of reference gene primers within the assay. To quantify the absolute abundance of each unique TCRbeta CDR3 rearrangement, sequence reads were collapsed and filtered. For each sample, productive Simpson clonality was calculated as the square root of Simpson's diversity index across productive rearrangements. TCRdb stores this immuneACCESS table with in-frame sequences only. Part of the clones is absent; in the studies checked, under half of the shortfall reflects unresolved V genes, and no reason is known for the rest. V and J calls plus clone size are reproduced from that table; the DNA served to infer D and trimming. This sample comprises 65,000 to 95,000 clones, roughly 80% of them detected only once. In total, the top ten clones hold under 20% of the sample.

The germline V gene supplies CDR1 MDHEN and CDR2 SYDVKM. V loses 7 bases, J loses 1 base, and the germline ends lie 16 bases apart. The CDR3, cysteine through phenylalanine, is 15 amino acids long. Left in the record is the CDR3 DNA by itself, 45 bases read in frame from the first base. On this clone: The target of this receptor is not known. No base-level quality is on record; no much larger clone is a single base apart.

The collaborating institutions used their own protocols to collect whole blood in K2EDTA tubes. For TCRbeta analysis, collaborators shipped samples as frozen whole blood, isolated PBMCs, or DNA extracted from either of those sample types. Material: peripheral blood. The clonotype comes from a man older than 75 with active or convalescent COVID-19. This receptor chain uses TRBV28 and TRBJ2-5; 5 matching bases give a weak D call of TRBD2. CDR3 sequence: CASIHRGMGQETQYF. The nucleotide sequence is TGTGCCAGCATCCACCGAGGGATGGGCCAAGAGACCCAGTACTTC.